Shown below are 21 T cell receptor beta chains from a single sample sequenced in a study of blood T cell repertoires in COVID-19. Repertoires were generated with immunoSEQ multiplex PCR, while TCRdb's copy carries only in-frame clones and drops some. In the table there are approximately 150,000 clones, roughly 86% of which are singletons. Sequenced material: peripheral blood. These receptors were taken from a woman in her forties or fifties with acute or convalescent COVID-19.

This clone has a single count. The CDR3 DNA is TGCGCCAGCAGGGCTAGCGGGAGTATGAACACCGGGGAGCTGTTTTTT. Protein sequence: CASRASGSMNTGELFF. The gene calls are TRBV5-1 and TRBJ2-2, with 10 positions matching TRBD2. The V gene end was trimmed by 5 bases and the J gene end by 1 base; junction bases not matched to a gene: 5. Germline loops: CDR1 SGHRS, CDR2 YFSETQ. The CDR3 covers 16 residues. Full variable domain (outside the CDR3, taken from reference TRBV5-1 and TRBJ2-2): KAGVTQTPRYLIKTRGQQVTLSCSPISGHRSVSWYQQTPGQGLQFLFEYFSETQRNKGNFPGRFSGRQFSNSRSEMNVSTLELGDSALYLCASRASGSMNTGELFFGEGSRLTVL.

There are a few counts of this clone. In the same sample, other DNA sequences code for this CDR3. V usage is TRBV19 and J usage is TRBJ1-2, with D unresolved. Germline loops: CDR1 LNHDA, CDR2 SQIVND (reference sequence). The CDR3 extends over 11 amino acids. V dropped 5 bases and J dropped 3 bases, with 4 bases sitting between them. In DNA form, the CDR3 reads TGTGCCAGTAGTCCAGACTATGGCTACACCTTC. Residues: CASSPDYGYTF.

This rearrangement joins TRBV10-3 to TRBJ2-1; TRBD2 agrees at 9 bases. Per the germline V gene, CDR1 is ENHRY and CDR2 is SYGVKD. CDR3 length: 15 residues. The junction had 3 bases not matched to a gene; V was cut back by 2 bases and J by 4 bases. The CDR3 bases are TGTGCCATCAGTGAGGCGGGGGGGTCATACAATGAGCAGTTCTTC. It is translated as CAISEAGGSYNEQFF.

The gene calls are TRBV11-3 and TRBJ2-3, with 7 bases matching TRBD2. V lost 1 base and J lost 0; bases outside the gene matches: 13. Germline V gene sequence: CDR1 SGHNT, CDR2 YENEEA. This CDR3 has 19 residues. The CDR3 protein is CASSLGGGPPLGSTDTQYF. DNA for the CDR3: TGTGCCAGCAGCTTAGGCGGGGGTCCCCCTCTGGGTAGCACAGATACGCAGTATTTT.

The CDR3 nucleotides read TGTGCCAGCAGCTTAGAAGTTATCGGGACAACTAACTATGGCTACACCTTC. Translated: CASSLEVIGTTNYGYTF. The chain has TRBV11-3 and TRBJ1-2; weak D call: TRBD1 (6 bases). The CDR3 contains 17 residues. Trimming took 0 bases from V and 0 from J, leaving 14 bases between them. Germline lookup yields CDR1 SGHNT and CDR2 YENEEA.

This rearrangement joins TRBV6-5 to TRBJ2-7, with 8 bases fitting TRBD1. J gave up 4 bases and V 5 bases, and 10 bases lay outside the gene matches. The CDR3 is 15 amino acids. Germline loops: CDR1 MNHEY, CDR2 SVGAGI. The chain's CDR3 is CASSPTGTGVYEQYF. In DNA, the CDR3 is TGTGCCAGCAGTCCTACCGGGACAGGAGTATACGAGCAGTACTTC.

The J gene is TRBJ1-1, the V gene TRBV10-2, with D possibly matching TRBD1 (5 bases). Germline lookup yields CDR1 WSHSY and CDR2 SAAADI. V shed 1 base and J shed 1 base, with 7 bases lying between them. The CDR3 spans 14 residues. CDR3: CASSELRGNTEAFF. The CDR3 nucleotides read TGCGCCAGCAGTGAGTTAAGGGGGAACACTGAAGCTTTCTTT.

The chain has TRBV18 and TRBJ2-3; tentative D call: TRBD1 (6 bases). V lost 0 bases to trimming and J lost 9 bases, with 16 bases between them. This CDR3 spans 15 amino acids. Germline V gene sequence: CDR1 KGHSH, CDR2 LQKENI. CDR3 sequence: CASSPPGHDSGTQYF. The CDR3 DNA is TGTGCCAGCTCACCACCGGGACACGATTCGGGGACGCAGTATTTT.

The J gene is TRBJ2-3, the V gene TRBV10-3, with 7 bases fitting TRBD1. J lost 4 bases, V lost 7 bases, and 8 bases had no gene match. Germline V gene data show CDR1 as ENHRY and CDR2 as SYGVKD. There are 14 residues in the CDR3. Here the CDR3 reads CAITRQGSPDTQYF. In DNA form, the CDR3 reads TGTGCCATCACGAGACAGGGTAGCCCAGATACGCAGTATTTT.

The rearrangement uses TRBV7-9 and TRBJ2-5; 8 nucleotides align to TRBD2. Germline V gene data show CDR1 as SEHNR and CDR2 as FQNEAQ (reference sequence). This CDR3 comprises 15 residues. V shed 1 base, J shed 4 bases, and the junction held 5 bases outside the gene matches. CDR3 amino acids: CASSLGAGAPETQYF. In DNA, the CDR3 is TGTGCCAGCAGCTTAGGAGCGGGGGCCCCAGAGACCCAGTACTTC.

This clone was counted only a few times. The chain carries TRBV15 and TRBJ1-4; D possibly corresponds to TRBD1 (6 bases). V lost 5 bases to trimming and J lost 11 bases, with 12 bases between them. The CDR3 is 12 residues long. From germline, CDR1 is LNHNV and CDR2 YYDKDF (reference sequence). This CDR3 is CATSGEQGKLFF. CDR3 DNA sequence: TGTGCCACCAGCGGGGAACAGGGTAAACTGTTTTTT.

The J gene is TRBJ2-7, the V gene TRBV23-1, with 8 bases identical to TRBD2. TRBV23-1 is classed as an ORF, of uncertain function. The CDR3 runs 15 residues. After removal of 7 bases from V and 7 bases from J, the junction contained 15 bases not matched to a gene. The CDR3 DNA follows: TGCGCCAGCAACCAGAGCGGGAGACCCGAGGGAGAGCAGTACTTC. It encodes CASNQSGRPEGEQYF.

The chain employs TRBV6-1 and TRBJ1-6; perhaps TRBD1 as D (5 bases). The germline V and J ends were trimmed by 3 bases and 4 bases, with 7 bases remaining between them. CDR3 length: 14 amino acids. The germline gives CDR1 MNHNS, CDR2 SASEGT. The CDR3 sequence is CASSDRQYNSPLHF. As DNA, the CDR3 is TGTGCCAGCAGTGACCGACAGTATAATTCACCCCTCCACTTT.

The chain combines TRBV10-3 with TRBJ2-3; the match to TRBD2 covers 8 bases. The CDR3 runs 14 residues. The germline V gene has CDR1 ENHRY and CDR2 SYGVKD. Trimming at V came to 6 bases and at J to 1 base, leaving 3 bases not matched to a gene. CDR3 loop: CAIRTSGGTDTQYF. The CDR3 coding sequence is TGTGCCATCAGAACTAGCGGAGGCACAGATACGCAGTATTTT.

This chain links TRBV25-1 with TRBJ1-3; D may be TRBD1 (6 bases). V lost 10 bases, J lost 4 bases, and 20 bases lay in between. In germline, CDR1 is MGHDK, CDR2 SYGVNS. This CDR3 is built from 15 residues. The CDR3 region is CATSTGHLGGNTIYF. The CDR3 DNA sequence: TGTGCCACCTCGACAGGCCATCTGGGGGGAAACACCATATATTTT.

This chain joins TRBV19 and TRBJ1-2, with 9 positions matching TRBD1. Germline loops: CDR1 LNHDA, CDR2 SQIVND (reference sequence). The CDR3 is 15 residues long. With 5 bases clipped from V and 4 bases from J, the junction kept 8 bases outside the gene matches. The CDR3 region is CASSSGGTGSYGYTF. CDR3 nucleotide sequence: TGTGCCAGTAGTTCGGGCGGGACAGGGAGCTATGGCTACACCTTC.

This chain links TRBV5-1 with TRBJ1-4; 7 positions agree with TRBD1. CDR1 SGHRS and CDR2 YFSETQ come from the germline V gene. J was trimmed by 4 bases and V by 4 bases; bases with no gene match: 7. The length of the CDR3 is 15 residues. The chain's CDR3 is CASSTTGNHNEKLFF. The CDR3 coding sequence is TGCGCCAGCAGCACGACAGGGAACCATAATGAAAAACTGTTTTTT. Drawing the rest from reference TRBV5-1 and TRBJ1-4, the complete variable domain is KAGVTQTPRYLIKTRGQQVTLSCSPISGHRSVSWYQQTPGQGLQFLFEYFSETQRNKGNFPGRFSGRQFSNSRSEMNVSTLELGDSALYLCASSTTGNHNEKLFFGSGTQLSVL.

The chain recombines TRBV27 with TRBJ1-5, with a possible D match to TRBD1 (5 bases). V was trimmed by 5 bases and J by 3 bases, leaving 11 bases between them. This CDR3 has 14 amino acids. CDR1 and CDR2 from the germline V gene are MNHEY and SMNVEV (reference sequence). The CDR3 DNA sequence: TGTGCCAGCAGTCCAGGGATCACCAATCAGCCCCAGCATTTT. This sequence encodes CASSPGITNQPQHF.

The V gene is TRBV19, the J gene TRBJ1-1; TRBD1 aligns across 10 bases. Germline values: CDR1 LNHDA, CDR2 SQIVND (reference sequence). This CDR3 comprises 16 residues. V dropped 6 bases and J dropped 0; count of bases not matched to a gene: 7. CDR3 residues: CASRITGTGVNTEAFF. The CDR3, as DNA: TGTGCCAGTAGGATTACCGGGACAGGGGTGAACACTGAAGCTTTCTTT.

V usage is TRBV5-1 and J usage is TRBJ2-5; TRBD2 matches at 8 bases. Germline CDR1 and CDR2: SGHRS and YFSETQ. The CDR3 is 14 amino acids. Germline trimming cut 6 bases from V and 2 bases from J; bases unmatched to any gene: 6. DNA for the CDR3: TGCGCCAGCAAGGGTACTAGCGGACAAGAGACCCAGTACTTC. Its translation is CASKGTSGQETQYF.

This clone has a single count. The chain joins TRBV19 to TRBJ2-5; tentatively, D is TRBD1 (6 bases). Germline CDR1 LNHDA, CDR2 SQIVND (reference sequence). This CDR3 has 13 residues. V lost 6 bases to trimming and J lost 2 bases, with 10 bases between them. The CDR3: CASSGQNQETQYF. DNA of the CDR3: TGTGCCAGTAGCGGACAGAATCAAGAGACCCAGTACTTC.